The clone carrying this T cell receptor (beta chain) was found a few times. The germline CDR1 and CDR2 sequences are DFQATT and SNEGSKA (reference sequence). This CDR3 has 17 amino acids. J was trimmed by 0 bases and V by 6 bases; bases with no gene match: 10. TCRdb used MiXCR to reprocess the RACE reads, holding one entry per CDR3 protein. Of tens of thousands of distinct CDR3 sequences listed, over 8% are singletons. The sample is drawn from a study of human T cells and chemical hapten exposure. About the research overall: Diphenylcyclopropenone was applied weekly to patients' scalps across the roughly 23-week study. Mostly female, the patients presented with alopecia areata, totalis or universalis.

Indicated time point: pre-sensitization, week 0. Sample treatment: therapeutic diphenylcyclopropenone sensitization with weekly scalp DPC. The chain has TRBV20-1 and TRBJ2-1; TRBD2 matches 11 bases. This TCR was recovered from a woman in her thirties or forties with alopecia areata. Some clones in this sample may be carry-over from other donors' samples. Specimen: whole blood, collected in connection with sensitization to the hapten diphenylcyclopropenone (DPC). CDR3 sequence (DNA): TGCAGTGCATGGCTAGCGGGGGGTATCAGCTCCTACAATGAGCAGTTCTTC. Residues: CSAWLAGGISSYNEQFF.